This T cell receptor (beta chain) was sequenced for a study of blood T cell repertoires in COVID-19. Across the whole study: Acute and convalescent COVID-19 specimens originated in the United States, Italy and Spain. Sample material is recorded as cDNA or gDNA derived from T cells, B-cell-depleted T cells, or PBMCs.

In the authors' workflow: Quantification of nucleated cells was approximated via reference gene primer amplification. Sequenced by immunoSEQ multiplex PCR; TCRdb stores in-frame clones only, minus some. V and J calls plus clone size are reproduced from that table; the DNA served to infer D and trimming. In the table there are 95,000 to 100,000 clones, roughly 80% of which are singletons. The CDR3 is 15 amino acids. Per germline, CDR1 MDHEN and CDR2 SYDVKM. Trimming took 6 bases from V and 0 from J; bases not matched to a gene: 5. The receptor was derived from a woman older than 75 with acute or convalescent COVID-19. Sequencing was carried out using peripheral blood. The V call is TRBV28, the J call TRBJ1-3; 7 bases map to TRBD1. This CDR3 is CASRTGTASGNTIYF. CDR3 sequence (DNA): TGTGCCAGCAGGACAGGGACCGCCTCTGGAAACACCATATATTTT.